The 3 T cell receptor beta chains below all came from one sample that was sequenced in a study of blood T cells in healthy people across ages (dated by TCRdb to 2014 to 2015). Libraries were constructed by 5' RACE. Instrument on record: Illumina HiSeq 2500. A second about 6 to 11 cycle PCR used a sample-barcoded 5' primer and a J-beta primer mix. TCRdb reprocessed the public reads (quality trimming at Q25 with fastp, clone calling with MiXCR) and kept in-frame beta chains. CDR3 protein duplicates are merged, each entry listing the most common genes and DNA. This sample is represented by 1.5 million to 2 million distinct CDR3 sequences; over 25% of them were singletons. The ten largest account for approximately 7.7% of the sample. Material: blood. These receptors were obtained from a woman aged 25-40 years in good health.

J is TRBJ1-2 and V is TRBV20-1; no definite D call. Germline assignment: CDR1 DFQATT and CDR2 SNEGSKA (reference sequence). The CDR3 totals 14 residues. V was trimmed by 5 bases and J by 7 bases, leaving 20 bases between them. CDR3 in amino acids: CSARLPKGSSGYTF. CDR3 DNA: TGCAGTGCTCGGCTCCCTAAGGGTTCGAGTGGCTACACCTTC.

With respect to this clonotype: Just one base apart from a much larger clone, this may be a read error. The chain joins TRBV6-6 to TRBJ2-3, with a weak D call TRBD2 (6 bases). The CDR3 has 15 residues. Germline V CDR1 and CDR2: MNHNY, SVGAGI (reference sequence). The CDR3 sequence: CACSYWRGDTDTQYF. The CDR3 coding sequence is TGTGCCTGCAGTTACTGGCGGGGTGACACAGATACGCAGTATTTT.

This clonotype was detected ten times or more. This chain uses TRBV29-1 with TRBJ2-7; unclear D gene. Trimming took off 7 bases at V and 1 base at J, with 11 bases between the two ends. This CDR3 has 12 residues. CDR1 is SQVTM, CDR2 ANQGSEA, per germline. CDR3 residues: CSARAASYEQYF. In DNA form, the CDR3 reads TGCAGCGCAAGGGCGGCGTCCTACGAGCAGTACTTC.